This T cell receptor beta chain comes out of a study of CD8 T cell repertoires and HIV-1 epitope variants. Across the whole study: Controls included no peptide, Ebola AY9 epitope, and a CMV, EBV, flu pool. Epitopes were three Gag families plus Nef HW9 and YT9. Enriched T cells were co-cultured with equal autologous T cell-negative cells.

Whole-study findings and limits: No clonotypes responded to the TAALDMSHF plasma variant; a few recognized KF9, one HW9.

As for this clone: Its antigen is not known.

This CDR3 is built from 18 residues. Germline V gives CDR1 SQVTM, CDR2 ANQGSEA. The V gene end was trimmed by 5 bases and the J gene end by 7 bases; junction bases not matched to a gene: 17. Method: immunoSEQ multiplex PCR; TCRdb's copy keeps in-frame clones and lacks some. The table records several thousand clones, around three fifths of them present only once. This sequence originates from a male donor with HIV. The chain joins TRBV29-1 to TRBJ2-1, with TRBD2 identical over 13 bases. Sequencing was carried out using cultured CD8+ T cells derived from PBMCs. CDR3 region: CSVQRRGLETSGRNEQFF. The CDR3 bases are TGCAGCGTTCAAAGGAGGGGCCTGGAGACTAGCGGGAGGAATGAGCAGTTCTTC.